This T cell receptor beta chain was documented in a study of blood T cells in healthy people across ages. Study-level background: Through template switching, about one barcoded beta molecule was captured per two T cells, as measured in model experiments.

Details on this clonotype: The antigen remains undetermined.

A sample-barcoded 5' primer and a J-beta primer mix were used in a second PCR of roughly 6 to 11 cycles. A 12-random-nucleotide template-switch adaptor tagged each cDNA molecule. From the 5' RACE reads, TCRdb called clonotypes with MiXCR, one entry per CDR3 protein. The table includes 1.5 million to 2 million distinct CDR3 sequences, approximately 32% detected once. Study-wide results and caveats: Greater diversity and more naive CD4+ cells were seen in long-lived donors than in aged donors.

This TCR derives from a woman aged 25 to 39 in good health. Input material: blood.

Here the CDR3 reads CASSPGEVNYSNQPQHF. Written as DNA, the CDR3 is TGTGCCAGCAGTCCAGGTGAGGTGAATTATAGCAATCAGCCCCAGCATTTT. The V gene is TRBV28, the J gene TRBJ1-5; D not resolved. Germline CDR1 is MDHEN and CDR2 is SYDVKM. This CDR3 is built from 17 residues. V was pared by 5 bases and J by 0 bases, with 17 bases between.